The rows below give T cell receptor beta chains drawn from one sample of a study of shared clonotypes between healthy human individuals. Assay used: immunoSEQ multiplex PCR; TCRdb lists only in-frame clones, some missing. The data show about 2.3 million clones, with about nine tenths seen just once and 0.37% held by the top ten. Sequencing was done on a sample of naive CD4+ T cells from PBMCs. Every receptor here comes from a man aged 18 to 29 in good health. Some clones in this sample may be carry-over from other donors' samples. Each CDR3 is given with its conserved first and last residue. The order of the fields is J gene, V gene, D gene, clone size, CDR3 protein. D genes are given only for firm matches. A clone size is listed for some rows: how often the clone was seen (once, few, many), or a class if it is expanded.

>TRBJ2-1|TRBV5-1|.|.
CASSLAAGRSYNEQFF
>TRBJ1-5|TRBV27|TRBD1|.
CASGPQGVQPQHF
>TRBJ1-1|TRBV28|.|few
CASRPHMNTEAFF
>TRBJ2-1|TRBV2|TRBD1|.
CASTPTGVNNEQFF
>TRBJ1-1|TRBV7-2|TRBD1|few
CASSFSGGPTEAFF
>TRBJ1-4|TRBV9|.|.
CASSVDQGEGEKLFF
>TRBJ2-7|TRBV7-7|.|.
CASSLDRGGYEQYF
>TRBJ2-5|TRBV27|.|.
CASKGPGETQYF
>TRBJ2-7|TRBV6-5|TRBD1|.
CASSPRDRGVEQYF
>TRBJ1-2|TRBV28|.|.
CASTSDRVGYTF
>TRBJ2-3|TRBV5-1|.|.
CASSLDSTDTQYF
>TRBJ2-2|TRBV4-1|.|.
CASSQGGAANTGELFF
>TRBJ1-3|TRBV6-1|.|.
CASSEQVGTIYF
>TRBJ2-7|TRBV30|.|.
CASGMGSYEQYF
>TRBJ2-7|TRBV10-3|.|.
CAISELRPLEQYF
>TRBJ2-7|TRBV6-5|.|.
CASSGTYEQYF
>TRBJ2-5|TRBV6-1|TRBD1|.
CASSRDRVETQYF
>TRBJ1-3|TRBV29-1|.|.
CSVDRVGGNTIYF
>TRBJ2-1|TRBV20-1|.|.
CSVAPIHEQFF
>TRBJ2-7|TRBV11-2|.|.
CASRPGWRGYEQYF
>TRBJ2-5|TRBV6-1|.|.
CASTGPRFAQETQYF
>TRBJ1-2|TRBV18|TRBD1|.
CASSRQGADYGYTF
>TRBJ1-2|TRBV2|TRBD1|.
CASSGQGTSYSGYTF
>TRBJ1-2|TRBV6-1|.|.
CASSEKSSPGLNYYGYTF
>TRBJ2-1|TRBV23-1|TRBD1|.
CASSQPTTGGKFF
>TRBJ1-6|TRBV11-2|.|once
CASSSGVIHSPLHF
>TRBJ1-1|TRBV27|.|.
CASSLSGVGPTEAFF
>TRBJ1-5|TRBV18|TRBD1|.
CASSRGTGDNQPQHF